Sequencing of this TCR beta chain was carried out in a study of identical twins. This clonotype was counted many times. V was clipped by 6 bases and J by 2 bases, with 15 bases between them. This CDR3 contains 15 residues. Germline lookup yields CDR1 KGHSH and CDR2 LQKENI. TCRdb reprocessed the 5' RACE reads via MiXCR and lists one record per CDR3 protein. The sample has more than 650,000 distinct CDR3 sequences, over 5% seen once; the top ten hold 1.5% to 2%. V gene TRBV18 combines with J gene TRBJ2-3, with D tentatively TRBD1 (5 bases). Sequenced sample: naive T cells sorted from blood. This receptor was identified in a man aged 18 to 29 in good health. The CDR3 loop is CASSPKKGPTDTQYF. The CDR3 DNA reads TGTGCCAGCTCGCCGAAAAAGGGGCCCACAGATACGCAGTATTTT.